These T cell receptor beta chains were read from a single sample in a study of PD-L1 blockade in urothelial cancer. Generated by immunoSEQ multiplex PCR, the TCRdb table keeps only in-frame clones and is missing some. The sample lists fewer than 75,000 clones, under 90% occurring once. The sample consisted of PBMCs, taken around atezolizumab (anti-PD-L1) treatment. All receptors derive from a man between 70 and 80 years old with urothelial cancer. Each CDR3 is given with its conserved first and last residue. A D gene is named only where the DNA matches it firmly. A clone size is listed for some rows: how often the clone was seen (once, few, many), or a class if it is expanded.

TGTGCCAGCAGTTCCCCGCCCAGCGGGAGTAACGAGCAGTACTTC,CASSSPPSGSNEQYF,TRBD2,TRBV6-5,.,TRBJ2-7
TGTGCCAGTAGTATTACGTCCTCGGTGGCAGATACGCAGTATTTT,CASSITSSVADTQYF,.,TRBV19,few,TRBJ2-3
TGTGCCACCTCGCTGGACAGTTTGAACACTGAAGCTTTCTTT,CATSLDSLNTEAFF,.,TRBV10-3,.,TRBJ1-1
TGTGCCAGTAGTCGCATTTTGGACAGGTTCTATGGCTACACCTTC,CASSRILDRFYGYTF,TRBD1,TRBV19,.,TRBJ1-2
TGTGCCAGCAGCTTGACACTAGCGGGAAGCTACAATGAGCAGTTCTTC,CASSLTLAGSYNEQFF,TRBD2,TRBV7-9,.,TRBJ2-1
TGTGCCAGCAGCCAAGATCTAACAGCACTGAACACCGGGGAGCTGTTTTTT,CASSQDLTALNTGELFF,.,TRBV14,.,TRBJ2-2
TGTGCCAGTAGTCTTCATCCCGGGACAGGGTACGCTAATCAGCCCCAGCATTTT,CASSLHPGTGYANQPQHF,TRBD1,TRBV19,.,TRBJ1-5
TGTGCCAGCAGCTTACACCTAACAGGTATCGAGCAGTACTTC,CASSLHLTGIEQYF,.,TRBV11-1,once,TRBJ2-7
TGCGCCAGCAGCTTGGTACTAGCGGGTTCCCACGAGCAGTACTTC,CASSLVLAGSHEQYF,TRBD2,TRBV5-1,.,TRBJ2-7
TGTGCCAGGTTCACTAGCGGACGCTACAATGAGCAGTTCTTC,CARFTSGRYNEQFF,TRBD2,TRBV19,.,TRBJ2-1
TGTGCTAGTGGTCAACCAGGGCTCCCGAACACTGAAGCTTTCTTT,CASGQPGLPNTEAFF,.,TRBV12-5,once,TRBJ1-1
TGTGCCAGCAGCTCCAGGACAGGGAACACTGAAGCTTTCTTT,CASSSRTGNTEAFF,TRBD1,TRBV7-9,.,TRBJ1-1
TGTGCCAGCTCACCCAATCAGGGGGGTGAGACCCAGTACTTC,CASSPNQGGETQYF,.,TRBV18,.,TRBJ2-5
TGTGCCAGCAGCCCTGATCGACTAGCGGGAGGGTACAATGAGCAGTTCTTC,CASSPDRLAGGYNEQFF,TRBD2,TRBV9,.,TRBJ2-1
TGCGCCAGCAGCTTGGCCCCACTAGCGGGAGGGAGAAATGAGCAGTTCTTC,CASSLAPLAGGRNEQFF,TRBD2,TRBV5-1,.,TRBJ2-1
TGTGCCAGCAGTACTTCCAAGCCCCTCTCCCGGGCTAGCGGGAGCTGGGTCCCTTCAGATACGCAGTATTTT,CASSTSKPLSRASGSWVPSDTQYF,TRBD2,TRBV28,.,TRBJ2-3
TGTGCCAGCAGCAGCGGGAGCGTCAACGAGCAGTACTTC,CASSSGSVNEQYF,TRBD2,TRBV7-3,.,TRBJ2-7
TGCGCCAGCAGCCAAGAACGCATCGGACTAGCGGGAGTGGATTACGAGCAGTACTTC,CASSQERIGLAGVDYEQYF,TRBD2,TRBV4-1,.,TRBJ2-7
TGTGCCAGCAGCTTAGGTGGCGGTGCCTTCACCGGGGAGCTGTTTTTT,CASSLGGGAFTGELFF,.,TRBV7-7,.,TRBJ2-2
TGTGCCAGCAGTTTTACTAGCGGGATTCGCAATGAGCAGTTCTTC,CASSFTSGIRNEQFF,TRBD2,TRBV6-1,once,TRBJ2-1
TGTGCCAGCAGCTTGGTCGGAGGTGGGAGGGACTACGAGCAGTACTTC,CASSLVGGGRDYEQYF,TRBD2,TRBV5-6,.,TRBJ2-7
TGTGCCAGCAGTTTCCGGAGACAGGGCTTTCCTCAGCCCCAGCATTTT,CASSFRRQGFPQPQHF,TRBD1,TRBV28,.,TRBJ1-5
TGTGCCAGCAGCAAAGACTTCCTGACCGGGACATCAACCTACGAGCAGTACTTC,CASSKDFLTGTSTYEQYF,.,TRBV9,.,TRBJ2-7
TGTGCCAGTAGCCAAACGACAAGATCGCCCCAGCATTTT,CASSQTTRSPQHF,.,TRBV19,.,TRBJ1-5
TGCGCCAGCGCCCCTGCGGTCGGACAGGGTAACAATGAGCAGTTCTTC,CASAPAVGQGNNEQFF,TRBD1,TRBV5-1,.,TRBJ2-1
TGTGCCATCAAACTACAGGGGATGAACACTGAAGCTTTCTTT,CAIKLQGMNTEAFF,TRBD1,TRBV10-3,few,TRBJ1-1
TGTGCCAGCAGACCCTCTAGCGGGAGGATCACCGGGGAGCTGTTTTTT,CASRPSSGRITGELFF,TRBD2,TRBV4-2,.,TRBJ2-2
TGTGCCTGGAGAACAGGGGATCAGCCCCAGCATTTT,CAWRTGDQPQHF,TRBD1,TRBV30,.,TRBJ1-5
TGTGCCAGCAGTTCCGGCACAGATACGCAGTATTTT,CASSSGTDTQYF,.,TRBV28,.,TRBJ2-3
TGTGCCAGCAGTGGACAGCTAGTCACTGCAACTAATGAAAAACTGTTTTTT,CASSGQLVTATNEKLFF,.,TRBV28,.,TRBJ1-4
TGTGCCAGCAGCCCCAGAGGGGGACAGGATGCCTACGAGCAGTACTTC,CASSPRGGQDAYEQYF,TRBD1,TRBV9,.,TRBJ2-7
TGTGCCAGCGGAACAACTAGCGGGAGTTTTAGGGAGCAGTTCTTC,CASGTTSGSFREQFF,TRBD2,TRBV6-5,once,TRBJ2-1
TGTGCCAGCAGCTTAGAACTAGCTGTGATTAATGAGCAGTTCTTC,CASSLELAVINEQFF,.,TRBV11-2,.,TRBJ2-1
TGTGCCATCAAGGCTAGCGGAGGAGCTCAAGAGACCCAGTACTTC,CAIKASGGAQETQYF,TRBD2,TRBV10-3,.,TRBJ2-5